Sequencing of this T cell receptor beta chain was carried out in a study of T-cell memory formation after mild COVID-19. For the study at large: Largely, TCR clusters stayed within a single donor.

5'RACE with constant-segment primers yielded barcoded, UMI-tagged TCR alpha and TCR beta cDNA libraries. Each CDR3 protein gets one entry after TCRdb re-called the 5' RACE reads with MiXCR. In the table there are a few hundred thousand distinct CDR3 sequences, about 23% of which are singletons. General study findings and limits: Some SARS-CoV-2-responding clones were already detected in memory before infection. Those CD4+ clones that contracted were mainly in CM and EM (CD8+ ones in EMRA).

After removal of 6 bases from V and 7 bases from J, the junction contained 8 bases not matched to a gene. This CDR3 has 14 amino acids. A remark on this clonotype: What it binds is not known.

The chain combines TRBV12-3 or TRBV12-4 with TRBJ1-2, with 10 bases lining up with TRBD1. The receptor was derived from an adult woman who had mild COVID-19 (a few samples of this study predate the infection). Cell type and time point are not known. Sequences were obtained from PBMCs or a T cell subset sorted from them (not recorded which). This chain's CDR3 is CASSYTGTGVGYTF. In DNA, the CDR3 is TGTGCCAGCAGCTATACCGGGACAGGGGTTGGCTACACCTTC.